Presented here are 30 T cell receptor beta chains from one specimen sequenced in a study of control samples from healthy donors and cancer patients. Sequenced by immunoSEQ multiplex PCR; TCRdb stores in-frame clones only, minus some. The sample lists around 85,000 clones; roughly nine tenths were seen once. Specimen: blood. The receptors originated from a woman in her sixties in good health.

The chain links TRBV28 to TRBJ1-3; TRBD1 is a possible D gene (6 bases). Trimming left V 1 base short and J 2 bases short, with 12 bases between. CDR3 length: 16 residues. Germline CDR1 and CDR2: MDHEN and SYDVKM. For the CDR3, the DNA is TGTGCCAGCAGTTTATTGACAGGAAAGGCTGGAAACACCATATATTTT. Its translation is CASSLLTGKAGNTIYF.

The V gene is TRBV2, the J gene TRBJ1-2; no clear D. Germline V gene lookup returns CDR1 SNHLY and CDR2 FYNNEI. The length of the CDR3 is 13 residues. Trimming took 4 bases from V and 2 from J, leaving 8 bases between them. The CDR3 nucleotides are TGTGCCAGCAGTGTTTTAGGAAACTATGGCTACACCTTC. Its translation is CASSVLGNYGYTF.

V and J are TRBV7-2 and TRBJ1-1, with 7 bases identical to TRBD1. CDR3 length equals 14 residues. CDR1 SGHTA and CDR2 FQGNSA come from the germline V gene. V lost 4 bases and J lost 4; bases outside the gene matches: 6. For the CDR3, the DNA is TGTGCCAGCAGCTCGGTAGGGGGCATCACTGAAGCTTTCTTT. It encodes CASSSVGGITEAFF.

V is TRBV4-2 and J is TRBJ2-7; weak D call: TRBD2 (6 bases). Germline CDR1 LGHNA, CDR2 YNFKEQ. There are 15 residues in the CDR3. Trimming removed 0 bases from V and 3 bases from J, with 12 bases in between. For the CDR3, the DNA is TGTGCCAGCAGCCAAGATGGGGGGACCTTCTACGAGCAGTACTTC. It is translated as CASSQDGGTFYEQYF.

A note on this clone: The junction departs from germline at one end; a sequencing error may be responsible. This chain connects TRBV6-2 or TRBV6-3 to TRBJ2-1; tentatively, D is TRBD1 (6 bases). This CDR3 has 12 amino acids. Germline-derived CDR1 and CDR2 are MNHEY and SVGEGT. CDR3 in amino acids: CASSSLGAPHVF. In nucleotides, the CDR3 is TGTGCCAGCAGTTCCCTGGGGGCTCCACATGTCTTC.

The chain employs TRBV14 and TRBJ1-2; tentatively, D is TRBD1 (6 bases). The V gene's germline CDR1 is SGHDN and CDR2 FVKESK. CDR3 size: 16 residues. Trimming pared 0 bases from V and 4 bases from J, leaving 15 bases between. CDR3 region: CASSQDGGLLVYGYTF. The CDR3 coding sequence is TGTGCCAGCAGCCAAGATGGGGGGCTTCTCGTCTATGGCTACACCTTC.

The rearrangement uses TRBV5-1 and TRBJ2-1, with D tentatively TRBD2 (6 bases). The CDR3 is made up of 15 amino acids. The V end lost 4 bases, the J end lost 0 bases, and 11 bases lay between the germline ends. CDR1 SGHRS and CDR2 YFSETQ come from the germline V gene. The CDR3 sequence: CASSAGLTSYNEQFF. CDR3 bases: TGCGCCAGCAGCGCCGGACTAACCTCCTACAATGAGCAGTTCTTC. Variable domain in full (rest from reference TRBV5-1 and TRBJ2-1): KAGVTQTPRYLIKTRGQQVTLSCSPISGHRSVSWYQQTPGQGLQFLFEYFSETQRNKGNFPGRFSGRQFSNSRSEMNVSTLELGDSALYLCASSAGLTSYNEQFFGPGTRLTVL.

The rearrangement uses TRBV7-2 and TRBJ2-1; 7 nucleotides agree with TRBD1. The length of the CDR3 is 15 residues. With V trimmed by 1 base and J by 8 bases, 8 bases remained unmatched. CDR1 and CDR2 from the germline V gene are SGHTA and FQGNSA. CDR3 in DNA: TGTGCCAGCAGCTTAGTGAAAGGACAGGCTTATGAGCAGTTCTTC. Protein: CASSLVKGQAYEQFF.

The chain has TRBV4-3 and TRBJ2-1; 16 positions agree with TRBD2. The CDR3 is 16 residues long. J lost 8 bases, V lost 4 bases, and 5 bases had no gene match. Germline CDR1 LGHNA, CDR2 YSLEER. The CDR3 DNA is TGCGCCAGCAGCCCGGGACTAGCGGGAGGGCCTGATGAGCAGTTCTTC. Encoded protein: CASSPGLAGGPDEQFF.

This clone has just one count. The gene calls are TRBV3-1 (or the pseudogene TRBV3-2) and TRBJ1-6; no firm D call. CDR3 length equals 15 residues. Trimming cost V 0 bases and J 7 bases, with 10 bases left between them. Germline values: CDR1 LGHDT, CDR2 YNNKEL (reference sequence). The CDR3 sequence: CASSQDRMRNSPLHF. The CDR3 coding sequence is TGTGCCAGCAGCCAAGACAGGATGAGGAATTCACCCCTCCACTTT.

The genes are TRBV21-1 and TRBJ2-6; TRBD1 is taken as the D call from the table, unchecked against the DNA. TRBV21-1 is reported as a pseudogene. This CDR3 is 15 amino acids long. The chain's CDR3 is CASSATGAGANVLTF. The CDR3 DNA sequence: TGTGCCAGCAGCGCAACAGGGGCTGGGGCCAACGTCCTGACTTTC.

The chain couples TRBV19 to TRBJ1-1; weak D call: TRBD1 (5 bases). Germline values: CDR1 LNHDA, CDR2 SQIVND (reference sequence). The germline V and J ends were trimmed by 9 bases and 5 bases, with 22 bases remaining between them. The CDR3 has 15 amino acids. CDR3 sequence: CASTLRLRGGTEAFF. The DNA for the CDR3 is TGTGCCAGCACCCTCCGATTGAGGGGTGGGACTGAAGCTTTCTTT.

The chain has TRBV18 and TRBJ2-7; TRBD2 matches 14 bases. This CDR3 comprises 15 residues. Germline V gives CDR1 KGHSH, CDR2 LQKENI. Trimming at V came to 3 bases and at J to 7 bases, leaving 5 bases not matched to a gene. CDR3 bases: TGTGCCAGCTCACCGACTAGCGGGAGGGCTGGGGAGCAGTACTTC. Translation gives CASSPTSGRAGEQYF.

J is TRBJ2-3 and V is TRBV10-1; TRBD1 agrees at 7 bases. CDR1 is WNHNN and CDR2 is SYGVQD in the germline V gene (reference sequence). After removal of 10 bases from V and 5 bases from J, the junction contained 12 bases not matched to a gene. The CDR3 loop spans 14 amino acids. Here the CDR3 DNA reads TGCGCCATCGCCCGGGACAGTCTACGAGATACGCAGTATTTT. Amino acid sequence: CAIARDSLRDTQYF.

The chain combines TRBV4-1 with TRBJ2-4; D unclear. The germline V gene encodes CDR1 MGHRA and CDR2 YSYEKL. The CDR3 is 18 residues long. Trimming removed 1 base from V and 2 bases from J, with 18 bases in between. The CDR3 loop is CASSQGGAGDPTKNIQYF. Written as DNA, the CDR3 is TGCGCCAGCAGCCAAGGGGGTGCCGGTGACCCCACCAAAAACATTCAGTACTTC.

CDR3 region: CASSWGGTGNTEAFF. DNA of the CDR3: TGTGCCAGCAGCTGGGGGGGGACAGGGAACACTGAAGCTTTCTTT. The chain uses TRBV7-2 and TRBJ1-1; 8 bases are shared with TRBD1. From germline, CDR1 is SGHTA and CDR2 FQGNSA. V shed 4 bases and J 1 base; nucleotides not matched to a gene: 5. This CDR3 comprises 15 residues. The variable domain in full, completed from reference TRBV7-2 and TRBJ1-1, reads GAGVSQSPSNKVTEKGKDVELRCDPISGHTALYWYRQSLGQGLEFLIYFQGNSAPDKSGLPSDRFSAERTGGSVSTLTIQRTQQEDSAVYLCASSWGGTGNTEAFFGQGTRLTVV.

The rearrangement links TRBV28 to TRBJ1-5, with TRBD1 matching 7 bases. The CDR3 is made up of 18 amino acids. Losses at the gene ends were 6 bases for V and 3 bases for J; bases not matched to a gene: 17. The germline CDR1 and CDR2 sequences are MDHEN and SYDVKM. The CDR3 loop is CASSHTGVARQINQPQHF. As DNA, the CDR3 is TGTGCCAGCAGCCATACAGGGGTAGCGCGCCAGATCAATCAGCCCCAGCATTTT.

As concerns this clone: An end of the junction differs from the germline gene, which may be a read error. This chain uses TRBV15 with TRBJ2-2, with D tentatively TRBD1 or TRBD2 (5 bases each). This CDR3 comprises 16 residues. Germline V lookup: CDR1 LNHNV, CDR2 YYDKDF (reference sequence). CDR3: CATSRVGAGRAWGAVF. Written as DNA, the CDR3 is TGTGCCACCAGCAGAGTAGGTGCAGGGCGGGCTTGGGGAGCTGTTTTT. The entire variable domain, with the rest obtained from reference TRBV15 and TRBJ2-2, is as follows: DAMVIQNPRYQVTQFGKPVTLSCSQTLNHNVMYWYQQKSSQAPKLLFHYYDKDFNNEADTPDNFQSRRPNTSFCFLDIRSPGLGDTAMYLCATSRVGAGRAWGAVFGEGSRLTVL.

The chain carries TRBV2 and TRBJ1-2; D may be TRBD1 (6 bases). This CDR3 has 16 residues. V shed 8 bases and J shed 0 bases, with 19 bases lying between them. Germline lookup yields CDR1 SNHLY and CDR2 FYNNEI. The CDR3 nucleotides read TGTGCCAGCCCCGGAGACAGGACACTAACTAACTATGGCTACACCTTC. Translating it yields CASPGDRTLTNYGYTF.

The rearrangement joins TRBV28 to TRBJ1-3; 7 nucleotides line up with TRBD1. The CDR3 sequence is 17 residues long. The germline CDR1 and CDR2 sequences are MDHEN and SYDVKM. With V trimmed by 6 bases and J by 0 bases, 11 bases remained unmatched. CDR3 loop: CASSKGGQQYSGNTIYF. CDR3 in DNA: TGTGCCAGCAGCAAGGGGGGACAGCAATACTCTGGAAACACCATATATTTT.

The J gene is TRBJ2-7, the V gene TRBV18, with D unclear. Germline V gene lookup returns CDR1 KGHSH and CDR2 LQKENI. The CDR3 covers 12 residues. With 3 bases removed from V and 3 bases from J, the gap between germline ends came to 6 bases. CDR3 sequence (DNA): TGTGCCAGCTCACCTGGGTACTACGAGCAGTACTTC. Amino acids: CASSPGYYEQYF.

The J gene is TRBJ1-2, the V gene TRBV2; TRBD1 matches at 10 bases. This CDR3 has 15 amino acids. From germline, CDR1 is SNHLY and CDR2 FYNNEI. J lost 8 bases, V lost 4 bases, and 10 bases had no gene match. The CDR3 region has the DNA TGTGCCAGCAGTGGACAGGGGGCGAAAACGGCCGGCTACACCTTC. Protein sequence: CASSGQGAKTAGYTF. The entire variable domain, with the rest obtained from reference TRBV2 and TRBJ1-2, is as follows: EPEVTQTPSHQVTQMGQEVILRCVPISNHLYFYWYRQILGQKVEFLVSFYNNEISEKSEIFDDQFSVERPDGSNFTLKIRSTKLEDSAMYFCASSGQGAKTAGYTFGSGTRLTVV.

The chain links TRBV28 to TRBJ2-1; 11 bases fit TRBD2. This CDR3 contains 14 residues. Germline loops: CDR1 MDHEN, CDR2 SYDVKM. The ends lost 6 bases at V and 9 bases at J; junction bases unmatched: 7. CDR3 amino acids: CASRTSGTVSEQFF. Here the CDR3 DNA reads TGTGCCAGCAGGACTAGCGGGACAGTTAGTGAGCAGTTCTTC.

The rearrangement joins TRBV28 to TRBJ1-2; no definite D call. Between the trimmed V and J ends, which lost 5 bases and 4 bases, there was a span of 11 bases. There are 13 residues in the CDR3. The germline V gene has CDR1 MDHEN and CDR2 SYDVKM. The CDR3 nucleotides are TGTGCCAGCAGTCCTAACCCGGTCTATGGCTACACCTTC. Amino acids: CASSPNPVYGYTF.

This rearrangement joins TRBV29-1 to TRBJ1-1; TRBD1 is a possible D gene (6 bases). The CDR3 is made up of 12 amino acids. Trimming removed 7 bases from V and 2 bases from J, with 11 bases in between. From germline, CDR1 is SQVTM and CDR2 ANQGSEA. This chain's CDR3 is CSAGGLNTEAFF. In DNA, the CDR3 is TGCAGCGCCGGGGGCCTTAACACTGAAGCTTTCTTT.

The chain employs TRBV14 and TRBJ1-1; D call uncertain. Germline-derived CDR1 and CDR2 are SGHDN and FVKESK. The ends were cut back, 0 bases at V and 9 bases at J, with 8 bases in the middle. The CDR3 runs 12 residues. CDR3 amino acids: CASSQDAQQAFF. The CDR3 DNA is TGTGCCAGCAGCCAAGATGCACAGCAAGCTTTCTTT. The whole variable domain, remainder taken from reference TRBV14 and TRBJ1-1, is EAGVTQFPSHSVIEKGQTVTLRCDPISGHDNLYWYRRVMGKEIKFLLHFVKESKQDESGMPNNRFLAERTGGTYSTLKVQPAELEDSGVYFCASSQDAQQAFFGQGTRLTVV.

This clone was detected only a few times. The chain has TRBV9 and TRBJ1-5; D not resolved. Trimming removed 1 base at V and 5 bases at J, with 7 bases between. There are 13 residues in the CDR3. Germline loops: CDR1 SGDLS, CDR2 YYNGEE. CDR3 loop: CASSVSWDQPQHF. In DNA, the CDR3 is TGTGCCAGCAGCGTATCGTGGGATCAGCCCCAGCATTTT.

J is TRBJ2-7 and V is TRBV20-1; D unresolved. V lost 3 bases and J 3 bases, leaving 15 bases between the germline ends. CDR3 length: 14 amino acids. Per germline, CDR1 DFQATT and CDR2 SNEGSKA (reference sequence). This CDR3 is CSASLPHSSYEQYF. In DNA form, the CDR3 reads TGCAGTGCTAGTCTTCCGCACTCGAGCTACGAGCAGTACTTC.

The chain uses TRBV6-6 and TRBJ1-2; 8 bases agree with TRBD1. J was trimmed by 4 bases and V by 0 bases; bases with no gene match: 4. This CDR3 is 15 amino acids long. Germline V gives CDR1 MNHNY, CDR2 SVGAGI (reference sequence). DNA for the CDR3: TGTGCCAGCAGTTACTCCGGGGGACAGGCCTATGGCTACACCTTC. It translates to CASSYSGGQAYGYTF.

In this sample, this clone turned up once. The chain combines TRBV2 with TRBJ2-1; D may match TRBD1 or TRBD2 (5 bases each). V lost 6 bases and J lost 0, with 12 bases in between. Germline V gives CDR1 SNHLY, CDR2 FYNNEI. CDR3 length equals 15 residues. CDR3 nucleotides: TGTGCCAGCAGGAGGGGCGGTAGCTCCTACAATGAGCAGTTCTTC. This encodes CASRRGGSSYNEQFF.